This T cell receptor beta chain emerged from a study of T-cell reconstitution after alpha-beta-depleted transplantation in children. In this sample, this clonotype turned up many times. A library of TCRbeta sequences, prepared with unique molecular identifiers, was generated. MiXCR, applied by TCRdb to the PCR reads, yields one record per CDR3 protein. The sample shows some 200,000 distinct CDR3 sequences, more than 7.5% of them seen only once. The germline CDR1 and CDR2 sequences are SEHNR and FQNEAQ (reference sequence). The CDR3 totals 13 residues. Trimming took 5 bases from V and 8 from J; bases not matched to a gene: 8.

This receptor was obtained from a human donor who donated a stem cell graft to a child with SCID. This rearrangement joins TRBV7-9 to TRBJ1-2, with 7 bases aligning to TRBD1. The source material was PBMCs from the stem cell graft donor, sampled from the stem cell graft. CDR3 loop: CASSLRQGGGYTF. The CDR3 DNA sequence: TGTGCCAGCAGCCTTCGACAGGGAGGCGGCTACACCTTC.